This entry describes one T cell receptor (beta chain). The data stem from a study of OX40 agonist ivuxolimab in advanced cancers. Study-level information: Each patient was given ivuxolimab into a vein every 2 weeks, at 0.01 to 10 mg/kg. The mean age was roughly 60 years, ranging from 23 to 79, with 65% to 90% of participants male. Enrolled patients in dose escalation had cancers that were hepatocellular carcinoma, melanoma, renal cell or head and neck cancer.

Some clones are missing from TCRdb's copy, which holds only in-frame ones; the method was immunoSEQ multiplex PCR. The sample holds 48,000 or so clones; nearly 95% are singletons and the top ten take 6.7%. This CDR3 is 14 amino acids long. Trimming at V came to 7 bases and at J to 0 bases, leaving 4 bases not matched to a gene. Germline V gives CDR1 MNHNS, CDR2 SASEGT. The chain couples TRBV6-1 to TRBJ2-7; TRBD1 matches at 9 bases. The receptor comes from an adult with an advanced solid tumor such as melanoma, head and neck, liver or kidney cancer. Sequenced here: CD4+ or CD8+ T cells sorted from blood, sampled in a trial of the OX40 agonist ivuxolimab. The CDR3, as DNA: TGTGCCAGCAACCGGGACAGGGTCTCCTACGAGCAGTACTTC. Protein: CASNRDRVSYEQYF.